The present entry profiles one T cell receptor (beta chain) with its context. TCRdb keeps only in-frame clones here, not all; method: immunoSEQ multiplex PCR. Among 60,000 to 85,000 clones, about 69% were seen once, and the ten largest hold around 21%. These data are taken from a study of blood T cell repertoires in COVID-19. About the study: Spain, Italy and the United States supplied samples that represented acute and convalescent COVID-19. T cells, B-cell-depleted T cells, or PBMCs supplied cDNA or gDNA.

CDR1 MGHDK and CDR2 SYGVNS come from the germline V gene. V dropped 5 bases and J dropped 2 bases, with 2 bases sitting between them. CDR3 size: 11 residues. The clonotype comes from a man between 65 and 85 years old with acute or convalescent COVID-19. The J gene is TRBJ2-3, the V gene TRBV25-1; D uncertain. The specimen sequenced was peripheral blood. The CDR3 region is CASSYTDTQYF. CDR3 nucleotide sequence: TGTGCCAGCAGTTACACAGATACGCAGTATTTT.